A selection of T cell receptor beta chains follows, all from one sample in a study of blood T cell repertoires in COVID-19. Clones were sequenced by immunoSEQ multiplex PCR, and TCRdb holds only the in-frame ones, with some missing. The sample carries over 65,000 clones, 80% to 85% recorded once. Sequences were obtained from peripheral blood. The receptors come from a man older than 75 with acute or convalescent COVID-19. Both conserved end residues are part of each CDR3. The D gene is left open where the match is weak. The size entry is marked missing in some rows and otherwise reads once, few, many or a size class.

clone_size	j_call	d_call	v_call	cdr3_nt	cdr3_aa
-	TRBJ2-2	-	TRBV27	TGTGCCAGCAGTTTATCGGGGACTTTTGCCGGGGAGCTGTTTTTT	CASSLSGTFAGELFF
-	TRBJ2-1	-	TRBV5-5	TGTGCCAGCAGCTTTAACAGAAACAATGAGCAGTTCTTC	CASSFNRNNEQFF
once	TRBJ1-4	TRBD1	TRBV28	TGTGCCAGCAGCCCCGCCGGGACAGGGGGAGAAAAACTGTTTTTT	CASSPAGTGGEKLFF
-	TRBJ2-5	-	TRBV29-1	TGCAGCGTTGACCTGGCAGGGGGGAATCAAGAGACCCAGTACTTC	CSVDLAGGNQETQYF
-	TRBJ2-5	TRBD1	TRBV9	TGTGCCAGCAGCGCCATACAGGGGGGGACCCAGTACTTC	CASSAIQGGTQYF
-	TRBJ1-1	TRBD1	TRBV28	TGTGCCAGCAGTTTATCGACAGGGGTGAACACTGAAGCTTTCTTT	CASSLSTGVNTEAFF
few	TRBJ1-5	TRBD1	TRBV28	TGTGCCAGCAGGGGGACAGGGACGGGTCGGGACAATCAGCCCCAGCATTTT	CASRGTGTGRDNQPQHF
-	TRBJ1-1	-	TRBV6-4	TGTGCCAGCAGGAGGGAGCGGAGCGGCGCTTTCTTT	CASRRERSGAFF
few	TRBJ1-4	TRBD1	TRBV9	TGTGCCAGCAGCGAGAGACAGGGGGCATTAAATGAAAAACTGTTTTTT	CASSERQGALNEKLFF
once	TRBJ2-7	TRBD1	TRBV6-5	TGTGCCAGCAGTCCCGGGACAGGAATCTACGAGCAGTACTTC	CASSPGTGIYEQYF
-	TRBJ2-7	-	TRBV6-5	TGTGCCAGCAGTTACGGGCAGAGATACGAGCAGTACTTC	CASSYGQRYEQYF
-	TRBJ2-1	TRBD2	TRBV24-1	TGTGCCACCAGTGATCCGGGGACTAGCGGGCATGTCAATGAGCAGTTCTTC	CATSDPGTSGHVNEQFF
-	TRBJ1-6	TRBD1	TRBV6-2/TRBV6-3	TGTGCCAGCAGTTCCCAGACAGGGGTTTCACCCCTCCACTTT	CASSSQTGVSPLHF
few	TRBJ1-6	TRBD1	TRBV14	TGTGCCAGCAGCTGGGACAGCCTTAATTCACCCCTCCACTTT	CASSWDSLNSPLHF
-	TRBJ1-2	-	TRBV29-1	TGCAGCGTTGAATGGGGCAATGCCGGTGGCTACACCTTC	CSVEWGNAGGYTF
-	TRBJ2-3	TRBD2	TRBV28	TGTGCCAGCAGTTTCCAGACTAGCGGGAGCACAGATACGCAGTATTTT	CASSFQTSGSTDTQYF
-	TRBJ2-3	TRBD2	TRBV2	TGTGCCAGCAGGTTACGGACTAGCGAGACAGATACGCAGTATTTT	CASRLRTSETDTQYF
-	TRBJ2-2	-	TRBV7-3	TGTGCCAGCAGCCCCGGGATTAACACCGGGGAGCTGTTTTTT	CASSPGINTGELFF
-	TRBJ2-3	-	TRBV25-1	TGTGCCAGCAGTGAATACGGGAAGGGCACAGATACGCAGTATTTT	CASSEYGKGTDTQYF
-	TRBJ1-1	-	TRBV28	TGTGCCAGCATTCTCCCGGGATTGGGAGCTTTCTTT	CASILPGLGAFF
many	TRBJ2-7	-	TRBV5-1	TGCGCCAGCAGCTCAACAGGGTTCCAAGAGCAGTACTTC	CASSSTGFQEQYF
-	TRBJ2-1	-	TRBV10-3	TGTGCCATCACAGCCTACAATGAGCAGTTCTTC	CAITAYNEQFF
-	TRBJ2-7	-	TRBV14	TGTGCCAGCAGCTTTTCCGTTCTCTACGAGCAGTACTTC	CASSFSVLYEQYF